The 25 T cell receptor beta chains in this list originate from one sample, sequenced in a study of T cells in Graves' hyperthyroidism and ophthalmopathy. TCR beta CDR3 regions were amplified from RNA. In the first-round RT-PCR of the TCR CDR3, the HTBI primer set was used. TCRdb called the multiplex PCR reads again in MiXCR, with one record for every CDR3 protein. The sample has around 400,000 distinct CDR3 sequences; about 15% are singletons. Sequenced: blood. These receptors originate from a woman aged 55 to 70 with Graves' ophthalmopathy.

This clonotype was seen repeatedly, ten times or more. This chain uses TRBV11-2 with TRBJ2-7; D perhaps matches TRBD2 (6 bases). V was pared by 5 bases and J by 1 base, with 15 bases between. The germline gives CDR1 SGHAT, CDR2 FQNNGV. The length of the CDR3 is 15 residues. The CDR3 sequence is CASSLRGLKSYEQYF. CDR3 coding DNA: TGTGCCAGCAGCCTTCGGGGACTGAAGTCCTACGAGCAGTACTTC.

This clonotype was seen at least ten times. V is TRBV14 and J is TRBJ2-7, with 7 bases identical to TRBD1. CDR1 and CDR2 (germline): SGHDN, FVKESK. The V and J ends lost 0 bases and 3 bases, in that order; junction bases with no gene match: 5. CDR3 length equals 15 residues. As DNA, the CDR3 is TGTGCCAGCAGCCAAGATCGGACAGGCTTCTACGAGCAGTACTTC. Translating gives CASSQDRTGFYEQYF.

A few counts support this clonotype. The gene calls are TRBV20-1 and TRBJ2-7; a possible D gene is TRBD2 (6 bases). Germline CDR1 and CDR2: DFQATT and SNEGSKA (reference sequence). The V end was cut by 1 base, the J end by 5 bases, with 15 bases between. The CDR3 has 14 residues. CDR3 amino acids: CSARVPGSDDEQYF. As DNA, the CDR3 is TGCAGTGCTAGAGTCCCCGGGAGTGACGACGAGCAGTACTTC.

This clonotype appeared many times. The rearrangement joins TRBV7-9 to TRBJ2-7; no firm D call. Germline V gives CDR1 SEHNR, CDR2 FQNEAQ (reference sequence). The ends were cut back, 1 base at V and 3 bases at J, with 10 bases in the middle. There are 14 residues in the CDR3. CDR3 sequence: CASSLVDGLYEQYF. The CDR3 nucleotides read TGTGCCAGCAGCTTAGTCGATGGGCTCTACGAGCAGTACTTC.

This clonotype was observed at least ten times. CDR3 sequence (DNA): TGTGCCAGTAGGGAGAACAGAAGACGGCTGAACACTGAAGCTTTCTTT. The encoded protein is CASRENRRRLNTEAFF. The chain uses TRBV19 and TRBJ1-1; D unresolved. Per germline, CDR1 LNHDA and CDR2 SQIVND (reference sequence). Deletions cut 6 bases from V and 0 bases from J, with 17 bases between. CDR3 length: 16 residues.

This clonotype has at least ten counts. This rearrangement joins TRBV5-1 to TRBJ1-2; D is undetermined. V was shortened by 0 bases and J by 8 bases, with 17 bases between the two germline ends. This CDR3 is built from 15 residues. Germline V lookup: CDR1 SGHRS, CDR2 YFSETQ. CDR3 in DNA: TGCGCCAGCAGCTTGGGGGCGGGCCCGGTCGGCGGCTACACCTTC. Translating gives CASSLGAGPVGGYTF.

This clonotype was counted at least ten times. The J gene is TRBJ2-5, the V gene TRBV28; D call uncertain. Germline V CDR1 and CDR2: MDHEN, SYDVKM. The CDR3 contains 15 residues. V lost 2 bases and J lost 0, with 10 bases in between. The CDR3 nucleotides read TGTGCCAGCAGTTTAAGTCCTATTAACCAAGAGACCCAGTACTTC. This codes for CASSLSPINQETQYF.

This clonotype has at least ten counts. The gene calls are TRBV6-1 and TRBJ2-7; 9 positions match TRBD2. V trimming: 7 bases; J trimming: 0 bases; junction bases outside the gene matches: 7. The CDR3 covers 15 residues. Germline V gene data show CDR1 as MNHNS and CDR2 as SASEGT. The CDR3 reads CASTVSGRPSYEQYF. CDR3 nucleotide sequence: TGTGCCAGCACCGTGAGCGGGAGGCCCTCCTACGAGCAGTACTTC.

This clonotype was seen more than once but under ten times. The chain uses TRBV4-1 and TRBJ1-2, with no clear D. The CDR3 totals 14 residues. Germline CDR1 reads MGHRA; CDR2 reads YSYEKL. V gave up 0 bases and J gave up 7 bases, with 12 bases separating them. This chain's CDR3 is CASSQEGRALGYTF. CDR3 nucleotides: TGCGCCAGCAGCCAAGAAGGCCGGGCCCTTGGCTACACCTTC.

The V and J genes are TRBV10-3 and TRBJ2-3; perhaps TRBD1 as D (5 bases). V lost 8 bases and J lost 1, with 7 bases in between. Germline V gene sequence: CDR1 ENHRY, CDR2 SYGVKD. The CDR3 runs 12 residues. The CDR3 spells CAIGAGTDTQYF. DNA for the CDR3: TGTGCCATCGGGGCGGGCACAGATACGCAGTATTTT.

This rearrangement joins TRBV20-1 to TRBJ1-5, with 8 bases that match TRBD1. CDR3 length: 15 amino acids. CDR1 and CDR2 (germline): DFQATT, SNEGSKA (reference sequence). The V segment lost 1 base and the J segment 7 bases; nucleotides outside the gene matches: 9. The CDR3 nucleotides read TGCAGTGCTAGAGTATCCGACAGGGGCCACCAGCCCCAGCATTTT. Translation: CSARVSDRGHQPQHF.

This clonotype came up many times. The rearrangement uses TRBV6-1 and TRBJ1-5; D gene uncertain. CDR1 and CDR2 (germline): MNHNS, SASEGT. V dropped 2 bases and J dropped 0 bases, with 8 bases sitting between them. This CDR3 is built from 15 residues. CDR3 in DNA: TGTGCCAGCAGTGAATTGTCAGATAGCAATCAGCCCCAGCATTTT. It specifies CASSELSDSNQPQHF.

The table lists this clonotype with many counts. This chain uses TRBV28 with TRBJ2-1, with 8 bases lining up with TRBD2. The trim removed 10 bases at V and 0 bases at J, leaving 8 bases unmatched. The CDR3 sequence is 15 residues long. The germline V gene has CDR1 MDHEN and CDR2 SYDVKM. The CDR3 spells CATHASGSSYNEQFF. CDR3 in DNA: TGTGCCACCCACGCCAGCGGGAGCTCCTACAATGAGCAGTTCTTC.

At least ten counts were recorded for this clonotype. The chain uses TRBV11-2 and TRBJ2-5; maybe TRBD2 (6 bases). V was clipped by 2 bases and J by 5 bases, with 15 bases between them. CDR1 and CDR2 (germline): SGHAT, FQNNGV. The CDR3 length is 15 residues. The CDR3 loop reads CASSLLEGRMETQYF. CDR3 DNA: TGTGCCAGCAGCTTATTGGAGGGGCGCATGGAGACCCAGTACTTC. The full variable domain, its missing parts supplied by reference TRBV11-2 and TRBJ2-5, is EAGVAQSPRYKIIEKRQSVAFWCNPISGHATLYWYQQILGQGPKLLIQFQNNGVVDDSQLPKDRFSAERLKGVDSTLKIQPAKLEDSAVYLCASSLLEGRMETQYFGPGTRLLVL.

The table lists this clonotype with many counts. V gene TRBV2 combines with J gene TRBJ2-5; TRBD2 might be the D (6 bases). The CDR3 contains 15 residues. Trimming removed 5 bases from V and 2 bases from J, with 15 bases in between. CDR1 is SNHLY, CDR2 FYNNEI, per germline. CDR3 in DNA: TGTGCCAGCAGTCAGACTAGAGGGGTGCAAGAGACCCAGTACTTC. It specifies CASSQTRGVQETQYF.

This clonotype was counted ten times or more. V usage is TRBV28 and J usage is TRBJ2-3; TRBD2 aligns across 12 bases. Germline V gene data show CDR1 as MDHEN and CDR2 as SYDVKM. The CDR3 runs to 17 residues. Trimming cost V 6 bases and J 4 bases; bases outside gene matches: 11. For the CDR3, the DNA is TGTGCCAGCAGGGCTAGCGGGAGGGCCGATGTTCCAGATACGCAGTATTTT. Its protein product is CASRASGRADVPDTQYF.

This clonotype has ten or more counts. This chain connects TRBV5-1 to TRBJ1-1; TRBD1 is a possible D gene (5 bases). Trimming cost V 4 bases and J 0 bases, with 10 bases left between them. Germline V gene lookup returns CDR1 SGHRS and CDR2 YFSETQ. This CDR3 comprises 14 residues. The chain's CDR3 is CASSRATVNTEAFF. In DNA form, the CDR3 reads TGCGCCAGCAGCCGAGCGACAGTGAACACTGAAGCTTTCTTT.

This chain joins TRBV6-5 and TRBJ2-1; 14 nucleotides align to TRBD2. Germline CDR1 is MNHEY and CDR2 is SVGAGI. V gave up 2 bases and J gave up 7 bases; unmatched junction bases: 7. This CDR3 region has 17 residues. DNA for the CDR3: TGTGCCAGCAGTTACAGGGGCGGACTAGCGGGAGGAAATGAGCAGTTCTTC. It yields the protein CASSYRGGLAGGNEQFF.

This clonotype was recorded at least ten times. The chain carries TRBV20-1 and TRBJ2-1; TRBD2 agrees at 7 bases. The germline V gene encodes CDR1 DFQATT and CDR2 SNEGSKA (reference sequence). V lost 2 bases, J lost 10 bases, and 14 bases stayed unmatched. The CDR3 sequence is 15 residues long. This CDR3 reads CSARRREWAHGEQFF. Written as DNA, the CDR3 is TGCAGTGCTAGAAGGCGGGAGTGGGCCCACGGAGAGCAGTTCTTC.

In its sample, this clonotype was seen many times. The chain has TRBV30 and TRBJ1-2; D is perhaps TRBD1 (6 bases). The V and J ends lost 0 bases and 3 bases respectively, with 14 bases between them. The CDR3 totals 15 residues. Germline V gene sequence: CDR1 GTSNPN, CDR2 SVGIG (reference sequence). The DNA of the CDR3 is TGTGCCTGGAGTGTACGTCGGGGGGGCCACTATGGCTACACCTTC. It encodes CAWSVRRGGHYGYTF.

This clonotype was found many times. J is TRBJ1-1 and V is TRBV18; TRBD1 agrees at 8 bases. Trimming at V came to 5 bases and at J to 5 bases, leaving 4 bases not matched to a gene. The germline V gene has CDR1 KGHSH and CDR2 LQKENI. The CDR3 is 13 amino acids. In DNA form, the CDR3 reads TGTGCCAGCTCAGGACAGGGTCGGACTGAAGCTTTCTTT. Translating it yields CASSGQGRTEAFF.

This clonotype has just a few counts. This chain links TRBV27 with TRBJ2-4, with TRBD1 matching over 10 bases. Germline lookup yields CDR1 MNHEY and CDR2 SMNVEV (reference sequence). This CDR3 comprises 14 residues. With 4 bases clipped from V and 6 bases from J, the junction kept 3 bases outside the gene matches. The CDR3 region is CASSSRTGGNIQYF. The DNA for the CDR3 is TGTGCCAGCAGTTCCCGGACAGGGGGAAACATTCAGTACTTC.

The chain links TRBV20-1 to TRBJ1-2, with D uncertain. CDR3 size: 15 residues. The germline gives CDR1 DFQATT, CDR2 SNEGSKA (reference sequence). Between the trimmed V and J ends, which lost 0 bases and 5 bases, there was a span of 16 bases. The CDR3 region has the DNA TGCAGTGCTAGAGAGAGTGGCGGACGGGTTTATGGCTACACCTTC. This sequence encodes CSARESGGRVYGYTF.

The chain recombines TRBV30 with TRBJ2-2, with 12 positions matching TRBD1. The CDR3 is 17 amino acids. From germline, CDR1 is GTSNPN and CDR2 SVGIG (reference sequence). V shed 3 bases, J shed 5 bases, and the junction held 10 bases outside the gene matches. CDR3 sequence reads: CAWRGTGGAGNTGELFF. The CDR3 DNA follows: TGTGCCTGGAGAGGGACAGGGGGCGCGGGAAATACCGGGGAGCTGTTTTTT.

This chain links TRBV30 with TRBJ2-7; TRBD2 agrees at 8 bases. The CDR3 runs to 13 residues. Germline CDR1 GTSNPN, CDR2 SVGIG (reference sequence). The V gene end was trimmed by 0 bases and the J gene end by 7 bases; junction bases not matched to a gene: 5. For the CDR3, the DNA is TGTGCCTGGAGTGTACGCGGGGGGAGTGAGCAGTACTTC. It translates to CAWSVRGGSEQYF.